The rows below give T cell receptor beta chains drawn from one sample of a study of CD8+ T cells in alopecia areata. Libraries were prepared by immunoSEQ multiplex PCR; TCRdb keeps only in-frame clonotypes and omits some of them. The sample holds around 190,000 clones, around three fifths seen once. The sample here was CD4+ T cells sorted from blood, taken at week 24, from a patient treated with tofacitinib. These receptors were collected from a human donor with alopecia areata. The CDR3 runs from the conserved cysteine through the conserved F or W. The order of the fields is D gene, clone size, V gene, J gene, CDR3 protein, CDR3 DNA. D genes are given only for firm matches. Clone size is not always given. Where it is, it says once, few, many or a class for expanded clones.

>NA|NA|TRBV25-1|TRBJ1-1
CASSESKRREPRGRRAFF
TGTGCCAGCAGTGAATCCAAGCGAAGGGAGCCGCGTGGGCGGAGGGCTTTCTTT
>NA|NA|TRBV4-3|TRBJ1-1
CASSQDWAAEYTEAFF
TGCGCCAGCAGCCAAGATTGGGCAGCCGAGTACACTGAAGCTTTCTTT
>NA|NA|TRBV6-6|TRBJ1-6
CASRQVPNSPLHF
TGTGCCAGCAGACAGGTTCCCAATTCACCCCTCCACTTT
>TRBD1|once|TRBV19|TRBJ2-2
CASSIGTANTGELFF
TGTGCCAGTAGTATCGGGACAGCGAACACCGGGGAGCTGTTTTTT
>TRBD1|NA|TRBV6-1|TRBJ1-6
CARGTGNSPLHF
TGTGCCAGGGGGACAGGGAATTCACCCCTCCACTTT
>NA|few|TRBV19|TRBJ2-1
CASRGGRSNEQFF
TGTGCCAGTAGAGGGGGGAGATCAAATGAGCAGTTCTTC
>NA|NA|TRBV2|TRBJ1-1
CASTSNPRAEAFF
TGTGCCAGCACGTCTAACCCCCGCGCTGAAGCTTTCTTT
>NA|NA|TRBV27|TRBJ2-2
CATKYRESTGELFF
TGTGCCACCAAGTACAGGGAGTCGACCGGGGAGCTGTTTTTT
>NA|NA|TRBV5-4|TRBJ2-3
CASSSRGDGATQYF
TGTGCCAGCAGCTCTAGGGGGGACGGTGCGACGCAGTATTTT
>NA|NA|TRBV6-6|TRBJ1-6
CASSGNIGPLHF
TGTGCCAGCAGTGGAAACATTGGACCCCTCCACTTT
>NA|NA|TRBV30|TRBJ1-1
CAWRRGTEAFF
TGTGCCTGGAGGCGTGGAACTGAAGCTTTCTTT
>TRBD1|once|TRBV4-3|TRBJ2-1
CASSLTGTVNNEQFF
TGCGCCAGCAGCCTCACCGGGACAGTCAACAATGAGCAGTTCTTC
>NA|few|TRBV20-1|TRBJ2-7
CSASDTYEQYF
TGCAGTGCTAGTGACACCTACGAGCAGTACTTC
>NA|NA|TRBV7-2|TRBJ2-3
CASSSPGLVATDADTQYF
TGTGCCAGCAGCTCCCCCGGCTTGGTAGCGACAGATGCAGATACGCAGTATTTT
>NA|NA|TRBV29-1|TRBJ2-5
CSVKRDGQETQYF
TGCAGCGTGAAAAGGGACGGGCAAGAGACCCAGTACTTC
>NA|NA|TRBV19|TRBJ1-5
CASSIRDPLTEPQHF
TGTGCCAGTAGTATACGGGACCCCCTAACCGAGCCCCAGCATTTT
>NA|few|TRBV7-2|TRBJ2-1
CASSPLDGFYNEQFF
TGTGCCAGCAGCCCACTGGACGGATTCTACAATGAGCAGTTCTTC
>NA|many|TRBV7-2|TRBJ1-1
CASSLKPGDTEAFF
TGTGCCAGCAGCCTCAAACCCGGGGACACTGAAGCTTTCTTT
>TRBD1|NA|TRBV30|TRBJ1-2
CAWSTTMTGGYYGYTF
TGTGCCTGGAGTACGACCATGACAGGGGGCTACTATGGCTACACCTTC
>NA|once|TRBV29-1|TRBJ1-1
CSVEPEAFF
TGCAGCGTTGAACCCGAAGCTTTCTTT
>NA|NA|TRBV6-5|TRBJ2-7
CASSPDRARSYEQYF
TGTGCCAGCAGTCCGGACAGAGCCCGCTCCTACGAGCAGTACTTC
>NA|few|TRBV7-2|TRBJ2-3
CASSPPRAGYGTDTQYF
TGTGCCAGCAGCCCCCCCAGGGCGGGATACGGCACAGATACGCAGTATTTT
>TRBD1|few|TRBV27|TRBJ2-3
CASSPTGQRTDTQYF
TGTGCCAGCAGCCCTACGGGACAGCGCACAGATACGCAGTATTTT
>TRBD1|few|TRBV5-1|TRBJ1-4
CASSVGQQGEKLFF
TGCGCCAGCAGCGTGGGACAGCAAGGTGAAAAACTGTTTTTT
>NA|few|TRBV7-6|TRBJ2-3
CASSLGLLSTDTQYF
TGTGCCAGCAGCTTAGGACTCCTGAGCACAGATACGCAGTATTTT
>NA|NA|TRBV20-1|TRBJ1-1
CSALRGTEAFF
TGCAGTGCTTTGAGGGGGACTGAAGCTTTCTTT
>NA|NA|TRBV10-1|TRBJ1-6
CASSPDLIGGWYSPLHF
TGCGCCAGCAGTCCTGACTTAATTGGGGGTTGGTATTCACCCCTCCACTTT
>NA|NA|TRBV29-1|TRBJ1-4
CSVLERLGEKLFF
TGCAGCGTTTTGGAACGTCTGGGGGAAAAACTGTTTTTT
>NA|few|TRBV12-5|TRBJ1-1
CASGLAGRWSTEAFF
TGTGCTAGTGGTTTGGCGGGACGATGGAGCACTGAAGCTTTCTTT
>NA|once|TRBV19|TRBJ1-6
CASSMDGTYNSPLHF
TGTGCCAGTAGTATGGACGGAACCTATAATTCACCCCTCCACTTT
>TRBD2|NA|TRBV27|TRBJ2-7
CASRGLGLYEQYF
TGTGCCAGCAGAGGACTAGGGCTATACGAGCAGTACTTC
>NA|NA|TRBV29-1|TRBJ2-1
CSVAGPVNNEQFF
TGCAGCGTTGCTGGCCCAGTAAACAATGAGCAGTTCTTC
>NA|few|TRBV4-3|TRBJ1-6
CASSQDDRNSPLHF
TGCGCCAGCAGCCAAGATGACAGGAATTCACCCCTCCACTTT
>TRBD1|NA|TRBV29-1|TRBJ2-7
CSAGQAMREQYF
TGCAGCGCAGGACAGGCGATGAGGGAGCAGTACTTC
>TRBD1|NA|TRBV5-5|TRBJ1-3
CASSWTGVGNTIYF
TGTGCCAGCAGCTGGACAGGGGTTGGAAACACCATATATTTT
>NA|few|TRBV14|TRBJ2-3
CASSQVAGARADTQYF
TGTGCCAGCAGCCAAGTTGCGGGGGCCAGGGCAGATACGCAGTATTTT
>NA|NA|TRBV5-1|TRBJ2-1
CAEPGQQKGYEQFF
TGCGCCGAACCCGGACAGCAAAAGGGATATGAGCAGTTCTTC
>NA|NA|TRBV11-3|TRBJ2-5
CASSSAGTETQYF
TGTGCCAGCAGCTCGGCGGGAACAGAGACCCAGTACTTC
>NA|NA|TRBV15|TRBJ1-1
CATQRPAGNTEAFF
TGTGCCACCCAAAGACCCGCGGGGAACACTGAAGCTTTCTTT
>NA|few|TRBV30|TRBJ1-5
CAWSSGSNQPQHF
TGTGCCTGGAGTTCGGGAAGCAATCAGCCCCAGCATTTT
>NA|NA|TRBV6-5|TRBJ2-3
CASSYSVAFGDTQYF
TGTGCCAGCAGTTACTCGGTCGCCTTTGGGGATACGCAGTATTTT
>NA|NA|TRBV30|TRBJ2-5
CAWSGPGRRETQYF
TGTGCCTGGAGTGGACCGGGCAGGCGGGAGACCCAGTACTTC
>NA|once|TRBV29-1|TRBJ2-3
CSVEFGGGGSQYF
TGCAGCGTTGAATTTGGAGGTGGGGGATCGCAGTATTTT
>NA|NA|TRBV30|TRBJ1-6
CAWSVRTGGDSPLHF
TGTGCCTGGAGTGTACGCACAGGAGGGGATTCACCCCTCCACTTT
>NA|NA|TRBV7-8|TRBJ2-2
CASSLDSYGGELFF
TGTGCCAGCAGCTTAGACTCGTATGGCGGGGAGCTGTTTTTT
>TRBD1|NA|TRBV5-1|TRBJ2-1
CASSLGGQNYNEQFF
TGCGCCAGCAGCTTGGGGGGACAGAACTACAATGAGCAGTTCTTC
>NA|NA|TRBV30|TRBJ1-2
CAWNLGDYGYTF
TGTGCCTGGAATTTGGGGGACTATGGCTACACCTTC
>NA|few|TRBV30|TRBJ2-1
CAWQRDNEQFF
TGTGCCTGGCAGAGGGATAATGAGCAGTTCTTC
>NA|once|TRBV30|TRBJ2-7
CAWSVSHEQYF
TGTGCCTGGAGTGTTAGCCACGAGCAGTACTTC
>NA|once|TRBV7-2|TRBJ1-1
CASSLGLGKLAFF
TGTGCCAGCAGCTTGGGCCTAGGAAAATTAGCTTTCTTT
>TRBD1|once|TRBV6-5|TRBJ1-2
CASSNQGVVYGYTF
TGTGCCAGCAGTAACCAGGGGGTGGTCTATGGCTACACCTTC
>NA|few|TRBV29-1|TRBJ2-2
CSVAVLGTTGELFF
TGCAGCGTTGCGGTTTTAGGGACGACCGGGGAGCTGTTTTTT
>TRBD2|NA|TRBV15|TRBJ2-1
CATSSGLDLNEQFF
TGTGCCACCAGCAGCGGACTAGATCTCAATGAGCAGTTCTTC
>NA|NA|TRBV29-1|TRBJ2-3
CSVHPGIGDTQYF
TGCAGCGTTCATCCAGGGATAGGAGATACGCAGTATTTT
>NA|NA|TRBV7-2|TRBJ1-1
CASSRTGYGAFF
TGTGCCAGCAGCCGTACAGGGTATGGAGCTTTCTTT
>NA|once|TRBV30|TRBJ1-1
CAWSGLHMSTEAFF
TGTGCCTGGAGTGGCTTACACATGAGCACTGAAGCTTTCTTT
>TRBD2|few|TRBV29-1|TRBJ2-7
CSVRTGGVEQYF
TGCAGCGTCCGCACGGGAGGGGTCGAGCAGTACTTC
>NA|NA|TRBV30|TRBJ2-7
CAWADSERDPSYEQYF
TGTGCCTGGGCTGACAGTGAGAGGGACCCTTCCTACGAGCAGTACTTC
>TRBD2|NA|TRBV29-1|TRBJ2-1
CSVGIAGGPYNEQFF
TGCAGCGTTGGTATAGCGGGGGGCCCCTACAATGAGCAGTTCTTC
>NA|NA|TRBV29-1|TRBJ1-2
CSVDSPGLSYGYTF
TGCAGCGTTGACTCTCCGGGACTGAGCTATGGCTACACCTTC